These 3 T cell receptor beta chains share one sample of origin, sequenced in a study of T cell changes during pregnancy in multiple sclerosis. Only in-frame clones appear in the TCRdb table, and some are missing; sequencing was by immunoSEQ multiplex PCR. The data contain about 99,000 clones, roughly nine tenths of them singletons. The sample consisted of peripheral blood, taken after pregnancy. Every receptor here comes from a female donor with multiple sclerosis, enrolled in a pregnancy study.

The rearrangement links TRBV7-9 to TRBJ2-7; D might be TRBD2 (5 bases). V lost 5 bases and J lost 3, with 11 bases in between. The length of the CDR3 is 13 residues. Germline V gives CDR1 SEHNR, CDR2 FQNEAQ (reference sequence). CDR3: CASSQDWVYEQYF. The CDR3 DNA is TGTGCCAGCAGCCAGGACTGGGTCTACGAGCAGTACTTC.

This chain uses TRBV2 with TRBJ1-2; a weak D match, TRBD1 (6 bases). Between the trimmed V and J ends, which lost 4 bases and 6 bases, there was a span of 15 bases. The CDR3 length is 14 residues. Germline V CDR1 and CDR2: SNHLY, FYNNEI. The CDR3 sequence: CASSGARTGHGYTF. The CDR3 DNA follows: TGTGCCAGCAGTGGGGCCAGAACAGGGCATGGCTACACCTTC.

The CDR3 DNA reads as TGTGCCACCCCAGATCCGCAGGCTGGAAACACCATATATTTT. Amino acid sequence: CATPDPQAGNTIYF. The rearrangement links TRBV19 to TRBJ1-3; no clear D gene. Per the germline V gene, CDR1 is LNHDA and CDR2 is SQIVND (reference sequence). This CDR3 has 14 residues. V lost 10 bases to trimming and J lost 2 bases, with 15 bases between them. Together with reference TRBV19 and TRBJ1-3, the CDR3 gives the full variable domain: DGGITQSPKYLFRKEGQNVTLSCEQNLNHDAMYWYRQDPGQGLRLIYYSQIVNDFQKGDIAEGYSVSREKKESFPLTVTSAQKNPTAFYLCATPDPQAGNTIYFGEGSWLTVV.